Listed below are T cell receptor beta chains from one sample, sequenced in a study of blood T cells in healthy people across ages. One entry per CDR3 protein results from TCRdb running MiXCR on the 5' RACE reads. Of hundreds of thousands of distinct CDR3 sequences in the sample, more than 45% were seen once. Sequencing used blood. All receptors derive from an elderly woman in good health. Each CDR3 is given with its conserved first and last residue. A D gene is named only where the DNA matches it firmly. Where a row states a size, it is once, few, many or the class of an expanded clone; other rows omit it.

CDR3 DNA	CDR3 protein	J gene	clone size	CDR3 length	V gene	D gene
TGTGCCAGCAGCCCACTAGCGGTGGACAGTGAGCAGTTCTTC	CASSPLAVDSEQFF	TRBJ2-1	NA	14	TRBV4-2	TRBD2
TGTGCCAGCAGCGTAGCGGGGAGCGGGGACTATGGCTACACCTTC	CASSVAGSGDYGYTF	TRBJ1-2	few	15	TRBV9	NA
TGTGCCAGCAGATCGGACGCTAGCTCCTACAATGAGCAGTTCTTC	CASRSDASSYNEQFF	TRBJ2-1	many	15	TRBV6-5	NA
TGTGCCAGCAGCCTTGGACTAGCGGGAGGTAGATGGTCCTACAATGAGCAGTTCTTC	CASSLGLAGGRWSYNEQFF	TRBJ2-1	few	19	TRBV12-3/TRBV12-4	TRBD2
TGTGCCAGCAGCCGTACAGGGGGCGAGACAGATACGCAGTATTTT	CASSRTGGETDTQYF	TRBJ2-3	few	15	TRBV7-9	TRBD1
TGCAGTGCTTACGGACACAGCTCCTACGAGCAGTACTTC	CSAYGHSSYEQYF	TRBJ2-7	NA	13	TRBV20-1	NA
TGCAGCGTTCCCTGGGGGGGCACCGGGGGGCTGTTTTTT	CSVPWGGTGGLFF	TRBJ2-2	NA	13	TRBV29-1	NA
TGCGTCAGCAGCCCGGTTGCTCGAGGAACCGGGGAGCTGTTTTTT	CVSSPVARGTGELFF	TRBJ2-2	NA	15	TRBV5-1	NA
TGTGCCAGCAGCCCCCGAACTAGCGGGAATCAAGAGACCCAGTACTTC	CASSPRTSGNQETQYF	TRBJ2-5	once	16	TRBV7-9	TRBD2
TGCAGTGCTAGAGATTCACCGGGACAGTCCTTCTCGGGCACCGGGGAGCTGTTTTTT	CSARDSPGQSFSGTGELFF	TRBJ2-2	few	19	TRBV20-1	TRBD1
TGTGCCAGCAGTGAAGTAGGGAACAGGCAGCCCCAGCATTTT	CASSEVGNRQPQHF	TRBJ1-5	NA	14	TRBV2	NA
TGTGCCAGCTCACCACCGGGCAGGGTTATTGGGGCCAACGTCCTGACTTTC	CASSPPGRVIGANVLTF	TRBJ2-6	NA	17	TRBV18	NA
TGCGCCAGAGGGGGGACAGCCGAGGAGGGCTACACCTTC	CARGGTAEEGYTF	TRBJ1-2	NA	13	TRBV10-1	TRBD1
TGTGCCAGCAGTTTATCGATGACTAGCGGGCGAAATGAGCAGTTCTTC	CASSLSMTSGRNEQFF	TRBJ2-1	few	16	TRBV27	TRBD2
TGTGCCAGCAGTTACGGGGAGTCAGAGCAGTTCTTC	CASSYGESEQFF	TRBJ2-1	NA	12	TRBV6-6	NA